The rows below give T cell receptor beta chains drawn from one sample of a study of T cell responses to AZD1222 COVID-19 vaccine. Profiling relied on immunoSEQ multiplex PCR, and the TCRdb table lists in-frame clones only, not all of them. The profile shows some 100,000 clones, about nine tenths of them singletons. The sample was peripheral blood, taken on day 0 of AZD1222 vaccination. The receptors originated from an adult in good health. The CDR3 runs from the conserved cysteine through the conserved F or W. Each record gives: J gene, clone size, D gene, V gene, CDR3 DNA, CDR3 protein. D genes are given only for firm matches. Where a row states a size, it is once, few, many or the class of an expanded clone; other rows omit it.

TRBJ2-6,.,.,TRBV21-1,TGTGCCAGCAGCAAAGGCGGGAACTCTGGGGCCAACGTCCTGACTTTC,CASSKGGNSGANVLTF
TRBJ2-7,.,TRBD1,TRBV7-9,TGTGCCAGCAGCTCTCCACCGGGACAGGGGGCCAACGAGCAGTACTTC,CASSSPPGQGANEQYF
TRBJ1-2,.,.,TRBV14,TGTGCCAGCAGAGGAGGGTATCGCTACACCTTC,CASRGGYRYTF
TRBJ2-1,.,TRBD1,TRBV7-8,TGTGCCAGCAGCTTGGACAGGGGGTTGTATGAGCAGTTCTTC,CASSLDRGLYEQFF
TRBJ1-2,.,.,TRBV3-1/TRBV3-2,TGTGCCAGCAGCCAAGATCTGGCAGGAGGTGGCTACACCTTC,CASSQDLAGGGYTF
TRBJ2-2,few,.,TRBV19,TGTGCCAGTAGTATTATCACCGGGGAGCTGTTTTTT,CASSIITGELFF
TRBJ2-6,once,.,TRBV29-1,TGCAGCGTTGGCGGGACTCTGGGGGCCAACGTCCTGACTTTC,CSVGGTLGANVLTF
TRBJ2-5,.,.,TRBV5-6,TGTGCCAGCAGCTCTAGGGGAGAGACCCAGTACTTC,CASSSRGETQYF
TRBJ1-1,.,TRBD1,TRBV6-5,TGTGCCAGCACTTATGGGATTGGGACAGGGCGCACTGAAGCTTTCTTT,CASTYGIGTGRTEAFF
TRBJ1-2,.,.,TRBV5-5,TGTGCCAGCAGCTTGTGGAGAAGCACCATGGGTGGCTACACCTTC,CASSLWRSTMGGYTF
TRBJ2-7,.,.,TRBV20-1,TGCAGTGCGCCGCACAGCGACGAGCAGTACTTC,CSAPHSDEQYF
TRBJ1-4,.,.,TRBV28,TGTGCCAGCAGTCGTAACTCCGTACAACCGGGGGAACTGTTTTTT,CASSRNSVQPGELFF
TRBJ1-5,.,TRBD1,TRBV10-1,TGCGCCAGCAGCGCCGGGACAGTTGATCAGCCCCAGCATTTT,CASSAGTVDQPQHF
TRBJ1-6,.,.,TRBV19,TGTGCCAGTAGTATTGGAACGAGCTCCTATAATTCACCCCTCCACTTT,CASSIGTSSYNSPLHF
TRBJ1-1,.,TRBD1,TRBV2,TGTGCCAGCAGCGTGTCCGCGACAGGGGGAGAAACTGAAGCTTTCTTT,CASSVSATGGETEAFF
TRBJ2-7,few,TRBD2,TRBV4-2,TGTGCCAGCAGCCGCCGGGACGGACTAGTCTACGAGCAGTACTTC,CASSRRDGLVYEQYF
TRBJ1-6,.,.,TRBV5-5,TGTGCCAGCAGCTTGGGGCCACCCCTCCACTTT,CASSLGPPLHF
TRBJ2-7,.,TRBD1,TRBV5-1,TGCGCCAGCGCCCTTGATAGAAGGGACAGGACCCCCTACGAGCAGTACTTC,CASALDRRDRTPYEQYF
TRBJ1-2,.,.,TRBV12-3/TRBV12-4,TGTGCCAGCAGTTTGGCCCCCCACTATGGCTACACCTTC,CASSLAPHYGYTF
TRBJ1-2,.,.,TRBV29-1,TGCAGCGTTGAGGGCAGAAACTATGGCTACACCTTC,CSVEGRNYGYTF
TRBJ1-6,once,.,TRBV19,TGTGCCAGTAGCACAGGGTACAATTCACCCCTCCACTTT,CASSTGYNSPLHF
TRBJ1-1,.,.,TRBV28,TGTGCCAGCAGTTTGGACCCCAGGGGCGGGGGATTCTTT,CASSLDPRGGGFF
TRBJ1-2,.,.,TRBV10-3,TGTGCCATCAGTGTGCCAGGGTCTGTTTACTATGGCTACACCTTC,CAISVPGSVYYGYTF
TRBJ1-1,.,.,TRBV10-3,TGTGCCATCAGTGAGTCGATAGGAGGGCACCTGAACACTGAAGCTTTCTTT,CAISESIGGHLNTEAFF
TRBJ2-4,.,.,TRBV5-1,TGCGCCAGCAGCGATCGTGGGATAGCCAAAAACATTCAGTACTTC,CASSDRGIAKNIQYF
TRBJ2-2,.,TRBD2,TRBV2,TGTGCCAGCACCAGGACTAGAATATCCTTTGAGGGGCCGAACACCGGGGAGCTGTTTTTT,CASTRTRISFEGPNTGELFF